This entry lists 22 T cell receptor beta chains sequenced from one sample in a study of T cell changes during pregnancy in multiple sclerosis. The method was immunoSEQ multiplex PCR; TCRdb's version includes in-frame clones alone and lacks a portion of them. The sample records 65,000 to 85,000 clones, roughly nine tenths being singletons. The sample here was peripheral blood, taken in the second trimester of pregnancy. These TCRs come from a female donor with multiple sclerosis, enrolled in a pregnancy study.

This clone has just one count. The gene calls are TRBV5-6 and TRBJ1-1; 10 bases are shared with TRBD1. Germline CDR1 reads SGHDT; CDR2 reads YYEEEE. After removal of 3 bases from V and 4 bases from J, the junction contained 3 bases not matched to a gene. This CDR3 region has 14 residues. CDR3 amino acids: CASSYGTGATEAFF. In nucleotides, the CDR3 is TGTGCCAGCAGCTACGGGACAGGGGCCACTGAAGCTTTCTTT.

As regards this clone: Other DNA sequences in this sample translate to the same CDR3. V usage is TRBV9 and J usage is TRBJ1-2; 8 bases are shared with TRBD1. CDR1 is SGDLS and CDR2 is YYNGEE in the germline V gene. CDR3 length: 17 amino acids. V was pared by 4 bases and J by 7 bases, with 18 bases of the junction left unmatched. CDR3 DNA sequence: TGTGCCAGCAGCTCCAAACTTATCCCGGACAGGGAGTCTGGCTACACCTTC. Its translation is CASSSKLIPDRESGYTF.

The rearrangement uses TRBV30 and TRBJ2-5, with 10 bases lining up with TRBD1. Germline lookup yields CDR1 GTSNPN and CDR2 SVGIG (reference sequence). The CDR3 runs 15 residues. V lost 2 bases and J lost 0; bases outside the gene matches: 3. The CDR3 bases are TGTGCCTGGAGTAGGGGACAGGGGAACCAAGAGACCCAGTACTTC. Translating it yields CAWSRGQGNQETQYF.

The J gene is TRBJ1-1, the V gene TRBV5-8; possibly TRBD1 for D (5 bases). The CDR3 sequence is 14 residues long. Germline V CDR1 and CDR2: SGHTS, YDEGEE. Trimming pared 0 bases from V and 1 base from J, leaving 7 bases between. This CDR3 reads CASSLDRRNTEAFF. DNA for the CDR3: TGTGCCAGCAGCTTGGACAGGCGGAACACTGAAGCTTTCTTT.

Here the CDR3 DNA reads TGCGCCAGCAGCCAAGTGTCCGGGGTCGAGAGCACAGATACGCAGTATTTT. This encodes CASSQVSGVESTDTQYF. The chain combines TRBV4-3 with TRBJ2-3; D is possibly TRBD2 (5 bases). Trimming removed 1 base from V and 0 bases from J, with 14 bases in between. This CDR3 is built from 17 residues. The germline V gene has CDR1 LGHNA and CDR2 YSLEER.

The chain has TRBV5-1 and TRBJ1-1, with D possibly being TRBD1 (6 bases). Germline V gene lookup returns CDR1 SGHRS and CDR2 YFSETQ. The CDR3 sequence is 13 residues long. Trimming left V 0 bases short and J 5 bases short, with 8 bases between. CDR3 residues: CASSLATGTEAFF. Written as DNA, the CDR3 is TGCGCCAGCAGCTTGGCCACAGGGACTGAAGCTTTCTTT.

The chain carries TRBV5-6 and TRBJ2-5, with 7 nucleotides matching TRBD2. This CDR3 spans 17 amino acids. V shed 1 base and J 2 bases; nucleotides not matched to a gene: 11. Per germline, CDR1 SGHDT and CDR2 YYEEEE. The CDR3 DNA reads as TGTGCCAGCAGCTTGTGGGCTGGGCTAGCGGAGCAAGAGACCCAGTACTTC. This codes for CASSLWAGLAEQETQYF.

This clone was seen a single time. V is TRBV11-2 and J is TRBJ1-2, with 7 positions matching TRBD1. CDR3 length: 15 residues. CDR1 is SGHAT and CDR2 is FQNNGV in the germline V gene. V was clipped by 6 bases and J by 3 bases; unmatched bases: 10. CDR3 residues: CASRRPGQRDYGYTF. The CDR3 region has the DNA TGTGCCAGCAGGCGACCGGGACAGCGGGACTATGGCTACACCTTC. The full variable domain, in which reference TRBV11-2 and TRBJ1-2 provide the parts outside the CDR3, is EAGVAQSPRYKIIEKRQSVAFWCNPISGHATLYWYQQILGQGPKLLIQFQNNGVVDDSQLPKDRFSAERLKGVDSTLKIQPAKLEDSAVYLCASRRPGQRDYGYTFGSGTRLTVV.

The chain combines TRBV18 with TRBJ1-5; tentatively, D is TRBD1 (6 bases). The V end lost 3 bases, the J end lost 3 bases, and 12 bases lay between the germline ends. CDR1 and CDR2 (germline): KGHSH, LQKENI. CDR3 length: 15 amino acids. The CDR3 coding sequence is TGTGCCAGCTCACCCCAGGGGCCCCTCAATCAGCCCCAGCATTTT. It yields the protein CASSPQGPLNQPQHF.

The rearrangement uses TRBV4-1 and TRBJ1-2; 9 bases are shared with TRBD1. The V gene's germline CDR1 is MGHRA and CDR2 YSYEKL. This CDR3 has 17 residues. The ends lost 4 bases at V and 4 bases at J; junction bases unmatched: 13. The CDR3, as DNA: TGCGCCAGCAGCCCCCAGGATCCGGGACAGGGATCCTATGGCTACACCTTC. This gives the protein CASSPQDPGQGSYGYTF.

The chain has TRBV2 and TRBJ1-1, with D possibly TRBD1 on 6 matching bases. This CDR3 spans 13 amino acids. Germline assignment: CDR1 SNHLY and CDR2 FYNNEI. Between the trimmed V and J ends, which lost 8 bases and 6 bases, there was a span of 16 bases. The CDR3 is CASLVQGSAEAFF. The CDR3 bases are TGTGCCAGCCTGGTGCAGGGGTCAGCTGAAGCTTTCTTT.

The chain carries TRBV5-1 and TRBJ1-1, with TRBD1 matching over 11 bases. CDR3 size: 13 residues. V lost 4 bases to trimming and J lost 5 bases; unmatched junction nucleotides: 1. Germline CDR1 reads SGHRS; CDR2 reads YFSETQ. CDR3 loop: CASSRDRGTEAFF. The CDR3 DNA follows: TGCGCCAGCAGCAGGGACAGGGGGACTGAAGCTTTCTTT.

The V gene is TRBV19, the J gene TRBJ2-7, with TRBD1 matching over 12 bases. J gave up 5 bases and V 5 bases, and 7 bases lay outside the gene matches. The CDR3 has 15 residues. CDR1 is LNHDA and CDR2 is SQIVND in the germline V gene (reference sequence). The CDR3 DNA sequence: TGTGCCAGTAGTCCTCCCGGGACAGGGGGCGACGAGCAGTACTTC. Amino acids: CASSPPGTGGDEQYF.

The V gene is TRBV28, the J gene TRBJ1-2; 8 bases are shared with TRBD1. The J segment lost 4 bases and the V segment lost 3 bases, leaving 7 bases of the junction unmatched. This CDR3 comprises 15 residues. Germline V gene lookup returns CDR1 MDHEN and CDR2 SYDVKM. The CDR3 spells CASSFLGQGFYGYTF. The DNA of the CDR3 is TGTGCCAGCAGTTTTCTAGGACAGGGCTTCTATGGCTACACCTTC.

The chain couples TRBV4-1 to TRBJ2-3, with a possible D match to TRBD2 (6 bases). V lost 8 bases to trimming and J lost 2 bases, with 20 bases between them. This CDR3 has 16 amino acids. CDR1 MGHRA and CDR2 YSYEKL come from the germline V gene. The CDR3 nucleotides are TGCGCCAGCTCCCCGGGACTCTCTCCTAACACAGATACGCAGTATTTT. Protein product: CASSPGLSPNTDTQYF.

The V call is TRBV5-1, the J call TRBJ1-2; 7 nucleotides align to TRBD1. The germline V gene encodes CDR1 SGHRS and CDR2 YFSETQ. V lost 3 bases to trimming and J lost 0 bases; unmatched junction nucleotides: 2. The CDR3 consists of 14 residues. In DNA form, the CDR3 reads TGCGCCAGCAGCTCCGGGACAGCTAACTATGGCTACACCTTC. Translated, it gives CASSSGTANYGYTF.

V and J are TRBV5-4 and TRBJ2-3; D not resolved. Germline values: CDR1 SGHNT, CDR2 YYREEE (reference sequence). V was shortened by 3 bases and J by 2 bases, with 4 bases between the two germline ends. This CDR3 region has 12 residues. In DNA form, the CDR3 reads TGTGCCAGCAGCTCCTACACAGATACGCAGTATTTT. This gives the protein CASSSYTDTQYF.

The chain has TRBV30 and TRBJ1-5; the D gene is possibly TRBD1 (6 bases). Looked up from germline, CDR1 is GTSNPN and CDR2 is SVGIG (reference sequence). V was clipped by 3 bases and J by 7 bases, with 13 bases between them. The CDR3 is 13 residues long. Here the CDR3 reads CAWSSGAEQPQHF. The DNA for the CDR3 is TGTGCCTGGAGCTCAGGGGCTGAACAGCCCCAGCATTTT.

This clone is a singleton in its sample. The V gene is TRBV27, the J gene TRBJ2-5; 11 nucleotides line up with TRBD1. Trimming cost V 1 base and J 3 bases; bases outside gene matches: 4. CDR3 length: 16 amino acids. Germline lookup yields CDR1 MNHEY and CDR2 SMNVEV (reference sequence). CDR3 nucleotide sequence: TGTGCCAGCAGTTTATGGGGACAGGGGGAGAAAGAGACCCAGTACTTC. Protein: CASSLWGQGEKETQYF.

The chain recombines TRBV6-1 with TRBJ1-2; 9 nucleotides agree with TRBD1. The CDR3 is made up of 16 amino acids. V lost 4 bases, J lost 8 bases, and 14 bases stayed unmatched. Per the germline V gene, CDR1 is MNHNS and CDR2 is SASEGT. In DNA, the CDR3 is TGTGCCAGCAGTGCCGACAAAGCCGGGACAGGGAAGGGCTACACCTTC. Translated, it gives CASSADKAGTGKGYTF.

J is TRBJ2-3 and V is TRBV29-1; 8 positions agree with TRBD1. The CDR3 is 16 amino acids. The V segment lost 0 bases and the J segment 6 bases; nucleotides outside the gene matches: 11. Per the germline V gene, CDR1 is SQVTM and CDR2 is ANQGSEA. The CDR3 sequence is CSVEDPPRGQMDTQYF. CDR3 nucleotides: TGCAGCGTTGAAGACCCCCCCAGGGGGCAAATGGATACGCAGTATTTT.

The V and J genes are TRBV6-6 and TRBJ2-1, with D possibly being TRBD1 (6 bases). The germline gives CDR1 MNHNY, CDR2 SVGAGI (reference sequence). V lost 0 bases to trimming and J lost 13 bases, with 10 bases between them. The CDR3 sequence is 12 residues long. The chain's CDR3 is CASSYSGHNQFF. CDR3 sequence (DNA): TGTGCCAGCAGTTACTCGGGACATAATCAGTTCTTC.